This is a list of T cell receptor beta chains from one sample in a study of blood T cell repertoires in COVID-19. Clones were read by immunoSEQ multiplex PCR, and TCRdb kept only the in-frame ones, dropping some. The table has some 100,000 clones, 84% seen once. The sample was peripheral blood. These receptors were collected from a woman aged 60-75 years with acute or convalescent COVID-19. The CDR3 runs from the conserved cysteine through the conserved F or W. The order of the fields is CDR3 DNA, CDR3 protein, J gene, clone size, V gene, D gene. The D gene is left open where the match is weak. Some rows mark clone size as missing; the rest say once, few, many or name a class of expanded clone.

TGTGCCAGCAGTTTAACCTGGCCGCCCGGAGAGGCCCAGTACTTC | CASSLTWPPGEAQYF | TRBJ2-5 | . | TRBV28 | .
TGTGCCAGCAGCTTCTCTACGGGGAGAAACACTGAAGCTTTCTTT | CASSFSTGRNTEAFF | TRBJ1-1 | . | TRBV5-4 | .
TGTGCCAGCAGTGAAATGGCAGGGGGCTCGAGGGGCTACACCTTC | CASSEMAGGSRGYTF | TRBJ1-2 | . | TRBV6-1 | TRBD1
TGTGCCAGCTCACCAATTAACAGGGACGGCTATGGCTACACCTTC | CASSPINRDGYGYTF | TRBJ1-2 | . | TRBV18 | .
TGCAGTGCTAGTCTGGGGAGGGAGACCCAGTACTTC | CSASLGRETQYF | TRBJ2-5 | . | TRBV20-1 | .
TGTGCCAGCAGCCCCGTGGGGGGGGCGGGAGAGACCCAGTACTTC | CASSPVGGAGETQYF | TRBJ2-5 | . | TRBV6-5 | .
TGTGCCAGCAGCTTGCCGGGGACATCCCATAGAGAAAAACTGTTTTTT | CASSLPGTSHREKLFF | TRBJ1-4 | . | TRBV7-6 | .
TGTGCCAGCAGCCAAGATTCGGGACAGGTATTTTTC | CASSQDSGQVFF | TRBJ1-2 | . | TRBV3-1/TRBV3-2 | TRBD1
TGTGCCAGCAGCGTACAGGTTAGCTCCTACAATGAGCAGTTCTTC | CASSVQVSSYNEQFF | TRBJ2-1 | . | TRBV9 | .
TGTGCCAGCAGCTCAACCATTCACAGGGAAGGTCTGAACACTGAAGCTTTCTTT | CASSSTIHREGLNTEAFF | TRBJ1-1 | . | TRBV7-2 | .
TGTGCCAGCAGCCCCGCCGAGAACGAGAAGTCAACGAGGGAGACCCAGTACTTC | CASSPAENEKSTRETQYF | TRBJ2-5 | few | TRBV3-1/TRBV3-2 | .
TGCGCCAGCAGCGCCACAGGGGACCCAAACTATGGCTACACCTTC | CASSATGDPNYGYTF | TRBJ1-2 | . | TRBV5-1 | TRBD1
TGTGCCAGCAGCTTAGTATCCTGGAAACTATACGAGCAGTACTTC | CASSLVSWKLYEQYF | TRBJ2-7 | . | TRBV11-2 | .
TGTGCCAGCAGTGAATTGGGGGGGATTAATGAAAAACTGTTTTTT | CASSELGGINEKLFF | TRBJ1-4 | . | TRBV25-1 | .
TGTGCCAGCAGTTTCCCGGGTGAGCAGTTCTTC | CASSFPGEQFF | TRBJ2-1 | . | TRBV12-3/TRBV12-4 | .
TGTGCCAGCAGCTCGGACAATCAAGAGACCCAGTACTTC | CASSSDNQETQYF | TRBJ2-5 | . | TRBV7-3 | .
TGTGCCAGCAGTTATTTAGGACAGGTGAACACTGAAGCTTTCTTT | CASSYLGQVNTEAFF | TRBJ1-1 | few | TRBV6-2/TRBV6-3 | TRBD1
TGTGCCAGCAGGGACGGGGGGATCTACGAGCAGTACTTC | CASRDGGIYEQYF | TRBJ2-7 | . | TRBV4-2 | TRBD2
TGCGCCAGCAGCCAATTCCGGGACAGGGATTCACCCCTCCACTTT | CASSQFRDRDSPLHF | TRBJ1-6 | . | TRBV4-3 | TRBD1
TGCGCCAGCAGGCCCCTTCTGCGGGGGGGCGGGCAGTACTTC | CASRPLLRGGGQYF | TRBJ2-7 | few | TRBV4-1 | TRBD2
TGTGCCACCCAAGAACGGGGGATTGGTGAGACCCAGTACTTC | CATQERGIGETQYF | TRBJ2-5 | . | TRBV6-5 | .
TGTGCCAGCAGCTCCACCCGGACTAGTTTCAATGAGCAGTTCTTC | CASSSTRTSFNEQFF | TRBJ2-1 | once | TRBV11-2 | TRBD2